The next 26 T cell receptor beta chains were all read from a single sample in a study of T cell responses to AZD1222 COVID-19 vaccine. Repertoires were generated with immunoSEQ multiplex PCR, while TCRdb's copy carries only in-frame clones and drops some. The top ten clones hold around 1.5% of a sample with around 140,000 clones, roughly 92% of them seen once. The sample was peripheral blood, taken on day 0 of AZD1222 vaccination. The receptors shown here come from an adult in good health.

This clone occurred once. The CDR3 DNA sequence: TGTGCCAGCAGTCAATACAGGGGGCGCTTAAGTGGCTACACCTTC. It specifies CASSQYRGRLSGYTF. V gene TRBV28 combines with J gene TRBJ1-2, with 9 bases fitting TRBD1. CDR3 length: 15 residues. Germline V lookup: CDR1 MDHEN, CDR2 SYDVKM. V lost 5 bases to trimming and J lost 7 bases; unmatched junction nucleotides: 11.

The chain combines TRBV7-9 with TRBJ1-2; 9 nucleotides match TRBD1. Losses at the gene ends were 5 bases for V and 1 base for J; bases not matched to a gene: 5. Germline CDR1 SEHNR, CDR2 FQNEAQ (reference sequence). The CDR3 loop spans 15 amino acids. CDR3 sequence: CASSPGQGLNYGYTF. The CDR3 region has the DNA TGTGCCAGCAGCCCGGGACAGGGCCTTAACTATGGCTACACCTTC.

The V call is TRBV6-6, the J call TRBJ2-3; D is unresolved. The germline CDR1 and CDR2 sequences are MNHNY and SVGAGI (reference sequence). This CDR3 has 13 amino acids. Trimming pared 5 bases from V and 6 bases from J, leaving 12 bases between. This CDR3 is CASSRVMRDTQYF. Written as DNA, the CDR3 is TGTGCCAGCAGTCGGGTTATGAGGGATACGCAGTATTTT.

The J gene is TRBJ2-2, the V gene TRBV19, with 14 positions matching TRBD2. The junction had 9 bases not matched to a gene; V was cut back by 10 bases and J by 5 bases. CDR1 is LNHDA and CDR2 is SQIVND in the germline V gene (reference sequence). The CDR3 contains 16 residues. CDR3 sequence (DNA): TGTGCCACCAGACTAGCGGGAGGGCCTCGGACCGGGGAGCTGTTTTTT. It yields the protein CATRLAGGPRTGELFF.

The chain has TRBV6-6 and TRBJ2-5; weak D call: TRBD2 (5 bases). Germline CDR1 and CDR2: MNHNY and SVGAGI (reference sequence). The CDR3 spans 13 residues. Trimming took 7 bases from V and 3 from J, leaving 12 bases between them. The CDR3 spells CASTLTREETQYF. The CDR3 nucleotides are TGTGCCAGCACCTTAACTAGAGAAGAGACCCAGTACTTC.

This chain connects TRBV4-1 to TRBJ1-2; D perhaps matches TRBD1 (5 bases). V lost 0 bases to trimming and J lost 8 bases, with 25 bases between them. CDR3 size: 18 residues. The germline gives CDR1 MGHRA, CDR2 YSYEKL. CDR3 in DNA: TGCGCCAGCAGCCAAGATAGGTACGGGACTCGGTCCCTTGCCGGCTACACCTTC. Amino acids: CASSQDRYGTRSLAGYTF.

The V gene is TRBV24-1, the J gene TRBJ2-1; maybe TRBD2 (5 bases). V gave up 4 bases and J gave up 8 bases, with 17 bases separating them. CDR3 length: 15 amino acids. CDR1 and CDR2 from the germline V gene are KGHDR and SFDVKD. CDR3: CATSDSRTAGDEQFF. Here the CDR3 DNA reads TGTGCCACCAGTGACTCTCGGACGGCCGGGGATGAGCAGTTCTTC.

The chain is built from TRBV19 and TRBJ1-4, with 9 nucleotides matching TRBD1. The CDR3 sequence is 19 residues long. Looked up from germline, CDR1 is LNHDA and CDR2 is SQIVND (reference sequence). Germline trimming cut 5 bases from V and 2 bases from J; bases unmatched to any gene: 15. CDR3 protein: CASSAAPGQGTSTNEKLFF. CDR3 nucleotide sequence: TGTGCCAGTAGTGCTGCTCCGGGACAGGGAACCTCGACTAATGAAAAACTGTTTTTT. Together with reference TRBV19 and TRBJ1-4, the CDR3 gives the full variable domain: DGGITQSPKYLFRKEGQNVTLSCEQNLNHDAMYWYRQDPGQGLRLIYYSQIVNDFQKGDIAEGYSVSREKKESFPLTVTSAQKNPTAFYLCASSAAPGQGTSTNEKLFFGSGTQLSVL.

This clone was seen only once. The chain recombines TRBV6-4 with TRBJ2-2; 8 bases align to TRBD2. The CDR3 has 15 amino acids. Looked up from germline, CDR1 is MRHNA and CDR2 is SNTAGT. V gave up 7 bases and J gave up 4 bases; unmatched junction bases: 8. CDR3 sequence reads: CASTREAGATGELFF. The CDR3 DNA follows: TGTGCCAGCACGAGAGAAGCGGGAGCCACCGGGGAGCTGTTTTTT.

Only a few counts were recorded for this clone. The V call is TRBV6-5, the J call TRBJ1-3, with 7 bases that match TRBD1. Germline CDR1 reads MNHEY; CDR2 reads SVGAGI. Trimming removed 0 bases from V and 4 bases from J; junction bases left unmatched: 3. This CDR3 is built from 15 residues. The CDR3 sequence: CASSYSTGAGNTIYF. The CDR3, as DNA: TGTGCCAGCAGTTACTCTACAGGGGCAGGAAACACCATATATTTT.

The chain has TRBV5-4 and TRBJ2-6; the D is unclear. The CDR3 consists of 16 residues. Germline CDR1 reads SGHNT; CDR2 reads YYREEE (reference sequence). V shed 0 bases and J shed 0 bases, with 7 bases lying between them. CDR3 DNA: TGTGCCAGCAGCTTGGACAGCAGCTCTGGGGCCAACGTCCTGACTTTC. It is translated as CASSLDSSSGANVLTF.

The V and J genes are TRBV27 and TRBJ1-1, with TRBD1 matching over 7 bases. Germline-derived CDR1 and CDR2 are MNHEY and SMNVEV (reference sequence). V lost 3 bases to trimming and J lost 4 bases; unmatched junction nucleotides: 5. This CDR3 spans 14 amino acids. This CDR3 is CASSFRGSGTEAFF. In DNA, the CDR3 is TGTGCCAGCAGTTTCAGGGGGTCTGGCACTGAAGCTTTCTTT.

A single count supports this clone. This rearrangement joins TRBV5-8 to TRBJ1-1, with a tentative D call TRBD1 (6 bases). The CDR3 contains 14 residues. Looked up from germline, CDR1 is SGHTS and CDR2 is YDEGEE. Trimming cost V 3 bases and J 1 base, with 10 bases left between them. CDR3 protein: CASSYPTGNTEAFF. DNA for the CDR3: TGTGCCAGCAGCTACCCGACAGGGAACACTGAAGCTTTCTTT.

V is TRBV5-4 and J is TRBJ2-3; D may be TRBD2 (6 bases). The V gene lost 0 bases and the J gene lost 3 bases, with 11 bases spanning the gap. Germline values: CDR1 SGHNT, CDR2 YYREEE (reference sequence). The CDR3 is 15 amino acids. The CDR3 DNA reads as TGTGCCAGCAGCTTGGGGGGGGTGCGGACAGATACGCAGTATTTT. It codes for CASSLGGVRTDTQYF.

This clone was observed a single time. The chain carries TRBV11-1 and TRBJ2-7; the match to TRBD2 covers 14 bases. This CDR3 region has 14 residues. Per the germline V gene, CDR1 is SGHAT and CDR2 is FQDESV (reference sequence). Trimming at V came to 6 bases and at J to 7 bases, leaving 5 bases not matched to a gene. CDR3 protein: CASRRLAGGQEQYF. Here the CDR3 DNA reads TGTGCCAGCAGAAGACTAGCGGGAGGGCAGGAGCAGTACTTC.

The J gene is TRBJ2-1, the V gene TRBV30; D is perhaps TRBD2 (6 bases). The CDR3 length is 11 residues. Trimming took off 5 bases at V and 9 bases at J, with 11 bases between the two ends. Germline V gives CDR1 GTSNPN, CDR2 SVGIG (reference sequence). The CDR3 sequence: CAWGYSGEQFF. CDR3 coding DNA: TGTGCCTGGGGGTATAGCGGTGAGCAGTTCTTC.

This rearrangement joins TRBV7-9 to TRBJ2-1; the match to TRBD2 covers 10 bases. The CDR3 length is 16 residues. V shed 6 bases, J shed 1 base, and the junction held 6 bases outside the gene matches. CDR1 SEHNR and CDR2 FQNEAQ come from the germline V gene (reference sequence). The DNA for the CDR3 is TGTGCCAGCAGATCCGGACTAGCGGATTCCTACAATGAGCAGTTCTTC. Residues: CASRSGLADSYNEQFF.

The chain joins TRBV7-9 to TRBJ1-1, with 9 bases matching TRBD1. Germline CDR1 and CDR2: SEHNR and FQNEAQ (reference sequence). Trimming cost V 5 bases and J 1 base; bases outside gene matches: 5. This CDR3 comprises 15 residues. The CDR3 loop is CASSPGTGSNTEAFF. CDR3 nucleotide sequence: TGTGCCAGCAGCCCCGGGACAGGGTCGAACACTGAAGCTTTCTTT.

The chain carries TRBV2 and TRBJ1-6; D call uncertain. From germline, CDR1 is SNHLY and CDR2 FYNNEI. The germline V and J ends were trimmed by 4 bases and 8 bases, with 21 bases remaining between them. CDR3 size: 17 residues. The CDR3 nucleotides read TGTGCCAGCAGTGGAGGCAGGAGGGTCGGCGAGGATTCACCCCTCCACTTT. As protein: CASSGGRRVGEDSPLHF.

This chain connects TRBV5-1 to TRBJ2-1; TRBD1 is a possible D gene (5 bases). The CDR3 spans 16 residues. With 0 bases removed from V and 0 bases from J, the gap between germline ends came to 10 bases. Germline CDR1 is SGHRS and CDR2 is YFSETQ. The CDR3 region has the DNA TGCGCCAGCAGCTTGGACAGGTCCAGCTCCTACAATGAGCAGTTCTTC. Encoded protein: CASSLDRSSSYNEQFF.

V is TRBV5-5 and J is TRBJ2-7, with D possibly matching TRBD1 (6 bases). Germline V gives CDR1 SGHKS, CDR2 YYEKEE (reference sequence). Trimming pared 4 bases from V and 1 base from J, leaving 12 bases between. This CDR3 has 14 residues. The CDR3 nucleotides are TGTGCCAGCAGCGTGGGGGCAGGATCCTACGAGCAGTACTTC. As protein: CASSVGAGSYEQYF. The full variable domain, with the rest looked up from reference TRBV5-5 and TRBJ2-7, is DAGVTQSPTHLIKTRGQQVTLRCSPISGHKSVSWYQQVLGQGPQFIFQYYEKEERGRGNFPDRFSARQFPNYSSELNVNALLLGDSALYLCASSVGAGSYEQYFGPGTRLTVT.

CDR3: CASSFSPGQGTGNTIYF. CDR3 DNA: TGCGCCAGCAGCTTTTCTCCGGGACAGGGAACTGGAAACACCATATATTTT. The chain employs TRBV5-1 and TRBJ1-3; TRBD1 matches at 9 bases. Germline lookup yields CDR1 SGHRS and CDR2 YFSETQ. The CDR3 contains 17 residues. V trimming: 2 bases; J trimming: 2 bases; junction bases outside the gene matches: 8.

J is TRBJ1-1 and V is TRBV2; the D gene is possibly TRBD1 (6 bases). Trimming pared 10 bases from V and 7 bases from J, leaving 22 bases between. CDR1 and CDR2 (germline): SNHLY, FYNNEI. CDR3 length: 14 residues. The CDR3: CATGGTPRPYEAFF. The DNA for the CDR3 is TGTGCCACCGGGGGGACACCCCGACCCTATGAAGCTTTCTTT.

The rearrangement joins TRBV30 to TRBJ1-2; D gene unclear. Germline V gene data show CDR1 as GTSNPN and CDR2 as SVGIG (reference sequence). V was clipped by 2 bases and J by 5 bases, with 6 bases between them. The CDR3 consists of 11 residues. For the CDR3, the DNA is TGTGCCTGGAGTCAGAGGTATGGCTACACCTTC. Protein sequence: CAWSQRYGYTF.

This sequence joins TRBV10-3 and TRBJ1-1; D unclear. The ends were cut back, 3 bases at V and 3 bases at J, with 5 bases in the middle. CDR3 length: 12 residues. In germline, CDR1 is ENHRY, CDR2 SYGVKD. The CDR3 reads CAISERDTEAFF. The CDR3 DNA sequence: TGTGCCATCAGTGAAAGGGACACTGAAGCTTTCTTT.

The rearrangement joins TRBV9 to TRBJ1-4; D gene unclear. The germline V gene has CDR1 SGDLS and CDR2 YYNGEE. With 0 bases removed from V and 3 bases from J, the gap between germline ends came to 9 bases. This CDR3 spans 15 amino acids. This CDR3 is CASSVGLGPNEKLFF. The CDR3 nucleotides read TGTGCCAGCAGCGTAGGTCTAGGGCCTAATGAAAAACTGTTTTTT.